This TCR beta chain originates from a study of control samples from healthy donors and cancer patients. Clones were read by immunoSEQ multiplex PCR, and TCRdb kept only the in-frame ones, dropping some. The repertoire has around 71,000 clones, more than 70% of them found once; the top ten carry over 2%. The CDR3 sequence is 15 residues long. Germline assignment: CDR1 KGHSH and CDR2 LQKENI. Between the trimmed V and J ends, which lost 2 bases and 5 bases, there was a span of 13 bases. This clone was recorded once. This clonotype originated in a woman in her 50s with head and neck cancer. The sequenced sample consisted of PBMCs. V and J are TRBV18 and TRBJ2-1, with D perhaps matching TRBD1 (5 bases). The CDR3 sequence is CASSPRVGDNNEQFF. The CDR3 DNA sequence: TGTGCCAGCTCACCAAGGGTAGGGGATAACAATGAGCAGTTCTTC.